The clone carrying this T cell receptor beta chain was counted ten times or more. What it binds is not known. The template used for profiling TCR beta VDJ and CDR3 was genomic DNA. MiXCR, run by TCRdb on the reads, gives a single entry per CDR3 protein. The data hold some 220,000 distinct CDR3 sequences, with approximately 35% observed a single time. The sample comes from a study of CD8+CD57+ T cells in acquired aplastic anemia. Study findings and constraints: Common to patients and controls were 25 to 30 CD8+ CDR3 sequences.

Trimming took off 1 base at V and 2 bases at J, with 12 bases between the two ends. The CDR3 extends over 16 amino acids. In germline, CDR1 is SGHAT, CDR2 FQDESV (reference sequence). V usage is TRBV11-1 and J usage is TRBJ1-3; D is unresolved. What was sequenced was sorted CD4+, CD8+, or CD8+CD57+ T cells (not recorded which) from PBMCs. The receptor was derived from a human donor in good health, serving as a control. The CDR3 sequence is CASSLVPGVTGNTIYF. DNA for the CDR3: TGTGCCAGCAGCTTAGTCCCGGGAGTTACTGGAAACACCATATATTTT.